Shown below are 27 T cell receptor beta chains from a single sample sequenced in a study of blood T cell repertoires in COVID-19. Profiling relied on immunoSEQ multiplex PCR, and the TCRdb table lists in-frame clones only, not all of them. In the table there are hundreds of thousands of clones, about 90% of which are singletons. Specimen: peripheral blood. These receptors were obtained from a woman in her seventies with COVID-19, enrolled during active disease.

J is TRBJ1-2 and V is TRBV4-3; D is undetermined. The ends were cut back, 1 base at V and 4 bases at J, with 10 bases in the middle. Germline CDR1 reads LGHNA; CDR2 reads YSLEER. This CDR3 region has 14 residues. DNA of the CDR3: TGCGCCAGCAGCCAAGCCCGAGACACCTATGGCTACACCTTC. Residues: CASSQARDTYGYTF.

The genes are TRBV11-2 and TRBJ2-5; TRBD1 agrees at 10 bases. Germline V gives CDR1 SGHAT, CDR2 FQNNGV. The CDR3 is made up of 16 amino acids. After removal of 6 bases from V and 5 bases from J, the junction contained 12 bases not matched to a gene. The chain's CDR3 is CASRSRQGAQGETQYF. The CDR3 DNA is TGTGCCAGCAGGAGTCGACAGGGGGCCCAGGGGGAGACCCAGTACTTC.

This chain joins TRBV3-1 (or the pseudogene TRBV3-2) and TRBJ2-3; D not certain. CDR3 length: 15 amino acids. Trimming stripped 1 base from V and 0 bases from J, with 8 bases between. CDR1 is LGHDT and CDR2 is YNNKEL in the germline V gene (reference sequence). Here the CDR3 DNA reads TGTGCCAGCAGCCAAGCTAGAAGCAGCACAGATACGCAGTATTTT. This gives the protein CASSQARSSTDTQYF.

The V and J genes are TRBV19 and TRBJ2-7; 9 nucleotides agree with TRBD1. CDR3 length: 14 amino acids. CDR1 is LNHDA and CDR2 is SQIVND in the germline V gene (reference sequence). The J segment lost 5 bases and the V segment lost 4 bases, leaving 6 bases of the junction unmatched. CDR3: CASSRDRALDEQYF. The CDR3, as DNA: TGTGCCAGTAGTAGGGACAGGGCGTTGGACGAGCAGTACTTC. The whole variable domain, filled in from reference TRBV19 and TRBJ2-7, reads DGGITQSPKYLFRKEGQNVTLSCEQNLNHDAMYWYRQDPGQGLRLIYYSQIVNDFQKGDIAEGYSVSREKKESFPLTVTSAQKNPTAFYLCASSRDRALDEQYFGPGTRLTVT.

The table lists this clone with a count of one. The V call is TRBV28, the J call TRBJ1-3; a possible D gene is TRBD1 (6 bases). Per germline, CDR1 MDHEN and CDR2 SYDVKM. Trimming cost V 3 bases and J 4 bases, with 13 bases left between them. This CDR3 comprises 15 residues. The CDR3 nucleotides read TGTGCCAGCAGTTTTACAGGGAACCCCGGAAACACCATATATTTT. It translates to CASSFTGNPGNTIYF.

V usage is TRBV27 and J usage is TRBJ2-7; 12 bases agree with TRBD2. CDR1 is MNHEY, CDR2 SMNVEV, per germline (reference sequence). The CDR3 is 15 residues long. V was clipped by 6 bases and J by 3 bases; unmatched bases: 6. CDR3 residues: CASRLAGGGSYEQYF. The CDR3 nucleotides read TGTGCCAGCAGACTAGCGGGAGGTGGGAGCTACGAGCAGTACTTC.

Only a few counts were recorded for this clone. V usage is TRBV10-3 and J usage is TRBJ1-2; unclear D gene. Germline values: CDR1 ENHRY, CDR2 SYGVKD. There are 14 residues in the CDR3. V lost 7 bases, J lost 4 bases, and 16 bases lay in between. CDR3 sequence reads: CAITPAAVVYGYTF. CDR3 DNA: TGTGCCATCACTCCCGCCGCGGTAGTCTATGGCTACACCTTC.

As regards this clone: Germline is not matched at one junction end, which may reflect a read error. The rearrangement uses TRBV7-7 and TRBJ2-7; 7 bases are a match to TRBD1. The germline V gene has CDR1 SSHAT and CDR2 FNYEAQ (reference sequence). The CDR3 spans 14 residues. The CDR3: CASSLESAGGEQYF. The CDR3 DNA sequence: TGTGCTAGCAGCTTAGAATCGGCAGGGGGCGAGCAGTACTTC.

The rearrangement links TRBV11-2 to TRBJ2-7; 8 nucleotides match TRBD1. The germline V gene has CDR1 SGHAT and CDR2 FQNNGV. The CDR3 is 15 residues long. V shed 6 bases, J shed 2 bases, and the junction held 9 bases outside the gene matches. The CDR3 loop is CASRPTGAPTYEQYF. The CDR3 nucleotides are TGTGCCAGCAGGCCGACAGGGGCTCCTACCTACGAGCAGTACTTC. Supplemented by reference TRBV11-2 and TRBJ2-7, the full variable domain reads EAGVAQSPRYKIIEKRQSVAFWCNPISGHATLYWYQQILGQGPKLLIQFQNNGVVDDSQLPKDRFSAERLKGVDSTLKIQPAKLEDSAVYLCASRPTGAPTYEQYFGPGTRLTVT.

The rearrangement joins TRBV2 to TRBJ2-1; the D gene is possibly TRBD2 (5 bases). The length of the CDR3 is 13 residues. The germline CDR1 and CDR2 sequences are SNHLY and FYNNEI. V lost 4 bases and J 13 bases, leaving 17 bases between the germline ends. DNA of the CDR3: TGTGCCAGCAGTGTAATCCGGGGAGATACCCAGTTCTTC. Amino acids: CASSVIRGDTQFF.

The CDR3 bases are TGTGCCAGCAGGGGCGGGGTGAATCAGCCCCAGCATTTT. Translation: CASRGGVNQPQHF. V and J are TRBV12-3 or TRBV12-4 and TRBJ1-5; no reliable D call. Trimming removed 6 bases from V and 4 bases from J, with 10 bases in between. The CDR3 is 13 amino acids.

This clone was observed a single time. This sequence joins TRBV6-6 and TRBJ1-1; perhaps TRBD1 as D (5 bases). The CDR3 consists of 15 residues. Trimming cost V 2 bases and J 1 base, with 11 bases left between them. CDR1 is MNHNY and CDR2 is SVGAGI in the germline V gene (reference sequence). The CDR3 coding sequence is TGTGCCAGCAGTTACGTTGGGGCGCGGAACACTGAAGCTTTCTTT. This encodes CASSYVGARNTEAFF.

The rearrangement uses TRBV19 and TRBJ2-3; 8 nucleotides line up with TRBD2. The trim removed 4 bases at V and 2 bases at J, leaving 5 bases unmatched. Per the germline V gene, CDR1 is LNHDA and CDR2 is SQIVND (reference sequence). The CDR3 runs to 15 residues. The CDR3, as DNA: TGTGCCAGTAGTAGGAGACTAGCGCACACAGATACGCAGTATTTT. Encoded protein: CASSRRLAHTDTQYF.

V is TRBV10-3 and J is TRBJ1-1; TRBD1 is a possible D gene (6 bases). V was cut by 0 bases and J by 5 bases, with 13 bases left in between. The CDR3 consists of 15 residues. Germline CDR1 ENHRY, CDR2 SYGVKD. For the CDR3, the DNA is TGTGCCATCAGTGAGTCTGGGGGGGCGAGGACTGAAGCTTTCTTT. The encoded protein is CAISESGGARTEAFF.

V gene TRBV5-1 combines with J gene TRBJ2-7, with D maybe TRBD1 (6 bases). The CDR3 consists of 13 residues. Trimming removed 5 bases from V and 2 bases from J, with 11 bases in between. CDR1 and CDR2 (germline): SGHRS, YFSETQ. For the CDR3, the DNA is TGCGCCAGCAGGCAGGACAGCACCTACGAGCAGTACTTC. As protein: CASRQDSTYEQYF.

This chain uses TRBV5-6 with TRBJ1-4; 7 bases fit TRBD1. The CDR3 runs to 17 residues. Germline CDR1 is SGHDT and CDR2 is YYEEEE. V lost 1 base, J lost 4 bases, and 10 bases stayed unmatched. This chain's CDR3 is CASSLRFSGTDNEKLFF. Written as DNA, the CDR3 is TGTGCCAGCAGCTTGAGGTTTTCGGGGACAGATAATGAAAAACTGTTTTTT.

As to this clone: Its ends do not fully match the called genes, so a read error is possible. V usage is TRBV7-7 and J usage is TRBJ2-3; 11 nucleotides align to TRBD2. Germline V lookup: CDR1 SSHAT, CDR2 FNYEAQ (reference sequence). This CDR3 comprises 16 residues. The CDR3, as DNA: TGTGCTAGCAGCTTAGGAACTAGCGGGAGTGCAGATACGCAGTATTTT. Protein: CASSLGTSGSADTQYF.

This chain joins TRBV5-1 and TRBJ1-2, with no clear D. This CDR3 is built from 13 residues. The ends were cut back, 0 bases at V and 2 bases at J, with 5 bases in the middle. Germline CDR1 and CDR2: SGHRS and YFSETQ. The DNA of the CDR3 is TGCGCCAGCAGCTTGGCACAGAACTATGGCTACACCTTC. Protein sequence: CASSLAQNYGYTF.

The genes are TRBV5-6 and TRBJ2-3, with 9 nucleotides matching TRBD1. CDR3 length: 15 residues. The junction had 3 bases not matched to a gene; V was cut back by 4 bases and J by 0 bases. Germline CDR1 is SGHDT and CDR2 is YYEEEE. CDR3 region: CASSPGTGSTDTQYF. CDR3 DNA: TGTGCCAGCAGCCCCGGGACAGGGAGCACAGATACGCAGTATTTT.

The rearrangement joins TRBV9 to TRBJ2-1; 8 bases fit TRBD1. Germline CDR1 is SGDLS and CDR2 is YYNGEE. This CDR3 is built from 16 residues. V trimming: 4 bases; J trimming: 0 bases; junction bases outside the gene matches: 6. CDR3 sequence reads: CASSQRTGSSYNEQFF. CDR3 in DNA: TGTGCCAGCAGCCAAAGGACAGGGAGCTCCTACAATGAGCAGTTCTTC. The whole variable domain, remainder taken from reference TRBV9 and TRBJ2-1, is DSGVTQTPKHLITATGQRVTLRCSPRSGDLSVYWYQQSLDQGLQFLIQYYNGEERAKGNILERFSAQQFPDLHSELNLSSLELGDSALYFCASSQRTGSSYNEQFFGPGTRLTVL.

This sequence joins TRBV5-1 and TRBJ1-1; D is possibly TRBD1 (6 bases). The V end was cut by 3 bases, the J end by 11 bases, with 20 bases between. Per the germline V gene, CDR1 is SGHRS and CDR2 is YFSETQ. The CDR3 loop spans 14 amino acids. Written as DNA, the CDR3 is TGCGCCAGCAGCTCCCTGATACAGGGCACACGGGCTTTCTTT. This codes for CASSSLIQGTRAFF.

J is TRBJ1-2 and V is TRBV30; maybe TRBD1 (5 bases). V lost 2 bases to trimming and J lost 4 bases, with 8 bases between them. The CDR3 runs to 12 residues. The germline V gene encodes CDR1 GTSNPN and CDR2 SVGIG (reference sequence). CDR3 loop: CAWSQGLYGYTF. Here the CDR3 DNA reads TGTGCCTGGAGTCAGGGCCTCTATGGCTACACCTTC.

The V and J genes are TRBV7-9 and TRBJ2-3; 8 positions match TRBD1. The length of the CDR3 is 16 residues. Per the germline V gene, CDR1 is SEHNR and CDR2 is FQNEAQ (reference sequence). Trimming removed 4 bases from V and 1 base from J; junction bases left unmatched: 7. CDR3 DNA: TGTGCCAGCAGCTCGGACAGGGCTAGCGGCACAGATACGCAGTATTTT. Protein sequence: CASSSDRASGTDTQYF.

The CDR3 DNA reads as TGCGCCAGCAGCCCGAGACCCGGGACAGGGGCAGATACGCAGTATTTT. Translation: CASSPRPGTGADTQYF. This rearrangement joins TRBV5-1 to TRBJ2-3; 10 positions agree with TRBD1. CDR1 and CDR2 from the germline V gene are SGHRS and YFSETQ. The V and J ends lost 4 bases and 4 bases, in that order; junction bases with no gene match: 9. The CDR3 runs to 16 residues.

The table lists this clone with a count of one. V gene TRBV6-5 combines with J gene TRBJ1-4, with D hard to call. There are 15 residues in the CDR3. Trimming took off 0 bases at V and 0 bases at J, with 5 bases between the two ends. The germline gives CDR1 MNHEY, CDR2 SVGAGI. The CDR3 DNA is TGTGCCAGCAGTTACTCGGTAGCAACTAATGAAAAACTGTTTTTT. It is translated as CASSYSVATNEKLFF.

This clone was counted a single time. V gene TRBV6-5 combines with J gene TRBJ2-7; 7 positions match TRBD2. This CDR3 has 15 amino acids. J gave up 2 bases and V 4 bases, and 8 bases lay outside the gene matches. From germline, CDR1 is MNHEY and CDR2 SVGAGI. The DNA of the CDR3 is TGTGCCAGCAGTTCCCCTGGCGGGAGACCCTACGAGCAGTACTTC. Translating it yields CASSSPGGRPYEQYF.

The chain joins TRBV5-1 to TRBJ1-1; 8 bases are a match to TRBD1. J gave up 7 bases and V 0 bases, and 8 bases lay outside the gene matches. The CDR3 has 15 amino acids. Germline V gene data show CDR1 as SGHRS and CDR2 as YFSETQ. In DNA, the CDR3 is TGCGCCAGCAGCTTGGCCGTACAGGGGGTTAATGAAGCTTTCTTT. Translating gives CASSLAVQGVNEAFF.